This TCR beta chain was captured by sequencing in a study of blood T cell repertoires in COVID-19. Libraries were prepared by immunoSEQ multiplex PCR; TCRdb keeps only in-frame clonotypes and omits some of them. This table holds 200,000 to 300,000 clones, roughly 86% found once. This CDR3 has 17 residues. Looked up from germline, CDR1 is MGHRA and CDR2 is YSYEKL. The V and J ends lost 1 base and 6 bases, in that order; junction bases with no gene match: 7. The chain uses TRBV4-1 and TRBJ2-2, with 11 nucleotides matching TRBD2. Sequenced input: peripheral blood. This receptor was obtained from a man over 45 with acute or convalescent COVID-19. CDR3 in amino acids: CASSQGVAGGHAGELFF. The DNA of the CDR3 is TGCGCCAGCAGCCAAGGGGTAGCGGGAGGGCATGCCGGGGAGCTGTTTTTT.